Detailed here is one T cell receptor (beta chain). The antigen remains unidentified. This sample is drawn from a study of cytomegalovirus exposure and HLA in healthy donors. For the study at large: Genotyping showed around 80% of roughly 390 donors falling in the Caucasian-associated ancestry cluster. Whole-study results and caveats: In a later analysis, a missense DCLRE1C variant was linked to TCR beta V- and J-gene trimming.

Trimming left V 6 bases short and J 3 bases short, with 15 bases between. This CDR3 spans 14 amino acids. CDR1 is SNHLY and CDR2 is FYNNEI in the germline V gene. The PCR used 60 Vbeta and 13 Jbeta primers. TCRdb's table, derived via immunoSEQ multiplex PCR, lists solely in-frame clones and lacks some. The sample consists of fewer than 250,000 clones, less than 80% of them appearing once. The chain links TRBV2 to TRBJ2-7; maybe TRBD1 (6 bases). The sample consisted of PBMCs. This sequence was found in a girl aged 2-15 years in good health and CMV-seronegative. The CDR3 reads CASRENRAFYEQYF. CDR3 DNA: TGTGCCAGCAGGGAGAACAGGGCCTTCTACGAGCAGTACTTC.